Sequencing of this T cell receptor (beta chain) was carried out in a study of cytomegalovirus exposure and HLA in healthy donors. This CDR3 is 14 amino acids long. From germline, CDR1 is MRHNA and CDR2 SNTAGT. The V gene end was trimmed by 4 bases and the J gene end by 1 base; junction bases not matched to a gene: 0. To note about this clone: As yet, its antigen is unknown.

Study outcomes and limitations: Upon later analysis, HLA-associated TCR beta chains proved more clonally expanded than other, equally common chains. The likely origin of a cluster of highly shared sequence variants was a sequencing artifact. Several of the most significant clusters appeared, in a later analysis, to be linked to common viral pathogens.

Unrecorded immune exposure was likely among donors, who were nominally healthy when sampled. Researchers ran the PCR with 60 Vbeta and 13 Jbeta primers. Only in-frame clones appear in the TCRdb table, and some are missing; sequencing was by immunoSEQ multiplex PCR. The sample lists some 130,000 clones, about 80% occurring once. The sequenced material came from PBMCs. The V gene is TRBV6-4, the J gene TRBJ2-3; 9 bases match TRBD2. This clonotype was obtained from a man aged 30 to 45 in good health and CMV-seronegative. As DNA, the CDR3 is TGTGCCAGCAGTGGGACTAGCGGCACAGATACGCAGTATTTT. Translation: CASSGTSGTDTQYF.